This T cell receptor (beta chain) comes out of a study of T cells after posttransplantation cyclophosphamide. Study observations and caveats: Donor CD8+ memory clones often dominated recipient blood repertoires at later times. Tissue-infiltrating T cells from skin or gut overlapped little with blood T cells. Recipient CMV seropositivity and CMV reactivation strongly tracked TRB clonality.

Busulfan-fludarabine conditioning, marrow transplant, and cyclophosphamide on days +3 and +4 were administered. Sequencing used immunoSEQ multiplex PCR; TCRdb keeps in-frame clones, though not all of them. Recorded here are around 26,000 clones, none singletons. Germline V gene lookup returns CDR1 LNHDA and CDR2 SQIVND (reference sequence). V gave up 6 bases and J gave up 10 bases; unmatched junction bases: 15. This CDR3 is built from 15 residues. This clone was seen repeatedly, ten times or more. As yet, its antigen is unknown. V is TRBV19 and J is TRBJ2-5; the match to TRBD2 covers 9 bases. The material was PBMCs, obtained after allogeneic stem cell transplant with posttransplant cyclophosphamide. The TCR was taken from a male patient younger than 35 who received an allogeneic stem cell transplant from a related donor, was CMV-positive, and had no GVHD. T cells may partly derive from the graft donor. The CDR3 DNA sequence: TGTGCCAGTAGCACTTACGTTGGCGGGAGGGAGGGCCAGTACTTC. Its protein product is CASSTYVGGREGQYF.